The TCR beta chain under discussion was sequenced for a study of CD8 T cells in ankylosing spondylitis. TCRdb analysed the 5' RACE reads with MiXCR anew, one entry per CDR3 protein. Of about 240,000 distinct CDR3 sequences listed, around 11% were seen once; the top ten hold less than 7%. From germline, CDR1 is LNHNV and CDR2 YYDKDF (reference sequence). The V gene lost 0 bases and the J gene lost 5 bases, with 11 bases spanning the gap. This CDR3 has 14 amino acids. This clonotype was seen only a few times. The genes are TRBV15 and TRBJ2-7; a weak D match, TRBD1 (5 bases). The clonotype comes from a male donor with ankylosing spondylitis or in good health (not recorded which). The specimen was blood, either unsorted or a sorted T cell fraction (not recorded which). CDR3 in amino acids: CATSRDSGLDEQYF. The CDR3 nucleotides are TGTGCCACCAGCAGAGATTCAGGGTTGGACGAGCAGTACTTC. The entire variable domain, with the rest obtained from reference TRBV15 and TRBJ2-7, is as follows: DAMVIQNPRYQVTQFGKPVTLSCSQTLNHNVMYWYQQKSSQAPKLLFHYYDKDFNNEADTPDNFQSRRPNTSFCFLDIRSPGLGDTAMYLCATSRDSGLDEQYFGPGTRLTVT.